The rows below give T cell receptor beta chains drawn from one sample of a study of shared clonotypes between healthy human individuals. TCRdb's copy holds only in-frame clones and misses some; the assay was immunoSEQ multiplex PCR. This table holds about 2 million clones, roughly 96% found once. The sequenced sample consisted of naive CD4+ T cells sorted from blood. These receptors originate from a man aged 18 to 29 in good health. CDR3s include the opening cysteine and the closing phenylalanine or tryptophan. The order of the fields is J gene, CDR3 length, V gene, CDR3 protein.

j_gene: TRBJ1-1; len: 13; v_gene: TRBV5-4; CDR3aa: CATSRQGLTEAFF
j_gene: TRBJ1-4; len: 15; v_gene: TRBV7-2; CDR3aa: CASSLEPGVNEKLFF
j_gene: TRBJ1-2; len: 15; v_gene: TRBV2; CDR3aa: CASSEIGDRLYGYTF
j_gene: TRBJ2-5; len: 18; v_gene: TRBV7-2; CDR3aa: CASSRSQLAGGIQETQYF
j_gene: TRBJ2-3; len: 15; v_gene: TRBV25-1; CDR3aa: CASSEGGLVTDTQYF
j_gene: TRBJ2-7; len: 14; v_gene: TRBV5-1; CDR3aa: CASSLGDSSYEQYF
j_gene: TRBJ1-4; len: 13; v_gene: TRBV7-8; CDR3aa: CASTSFGNEKLFF
j_gene: TRBJ1-5; len: 13; v_gene: TRBV2; CDR3aa: CASSPTVDQPQHF
j_gene: TRBJ2-7; len: 14; v_gene: TRBV19; CDR3aa: CASSMGQGFYEQYF
j_gene: TRBJ2-5; len: 12; v_gene: TRBV2; CDR3aa: CASSVVKTEQYF
j_gene: TRBJ1-6; len: 20; v_gene: TRBV11-3; CDR3aa: CASSLESGTGEDSYNSPLHF
j_gene: TRBJ1-2; len: 14; v_gene: TRBV6-5; CDR3aa: CASSRDEANYGYTF
j_gene: TRBJ1-5; len: 14; v_gene: TRBV27; CDR3aa: CASSSDRINQPQHF
j_gene: TRBJ2-7; len: 15; v_gene: TRBV9; CDR3aa: CASSAAGQGRYEQYF
j_gene: TRBJ1-5; len: 12; v_gene: TRBV28; CDR3aa: CASSSGPGPQHF
j_gene: TRBJ1-1; len: 13; v_gene: TRBV6-5; CDR3aa: CASSYSIYTEAFF
j_gene: TRBJ2-1; len: 15; v_gene: TRBV28; CDR3aa: CATLYSGGSFNEQFF
j_gene: TRBJ2-7; len: 14; v_gene: TRBV5-1; CDR3aa: CASSLAGSSYEQYF
j_gene: TRBJ1-1; len: 15; v_gene: TRBV7-2; CDR3aa: CASSLGGLPGTEAFF
j_gene: TRBJ2-7; len: 15; v_gene: TRBV18; CDR3aa: CASSRRSGSNYEQYF
j_gene: TRBJ1-1; len: 15; v_gene: TRBV10-2; CDR3aa: CASSEGQTMNTEAFF
j_gene: TRBJ2-4; len: 17; v_gene: TRBV28; CDR3aa: CASSFYLGGLAKNIQYF
j_gene: TRBJ1-5; len: 15; v_gene: TRBV7-2; CDR3aa: CASSLGGRGDQPQHF
j_gene: TRBJ1-5; len: 20; v_gene: TRBV6-1; CDR3aa: CASSDSGRDSPTWGNQPQHF
j_gene: TRBJ1-1; len: 13; v_gene: TRBV30; CDR3aa: CAWSVIENTEAFF
j_gene: TRBJ1-2; len: 15; v_gene: TRBV6-5; CDR3aa: CASSYVGGPSHGYTF
j_gene: TRBJ1-3; len: 14; v_gene: TRBV2; CDR3aa: CASRRTSSGNTIYF
j_gene: TRBJ2-3; len: 15; v_gene: TRBV11-2; CDR3aa: CASSGLAGAPNTQYF
j_gene: TRBJ1-2; len: 14; v_gene: TRBV28; CDR3aa: CASSLIGEYYGYTF
j_gene: TRBJ2-7; len: 14; v_gene: TRBV5-6; CDR3aa: CASSPGAGVGEQYF
j_gene: TRBJ1-6; len: 15; v_gene: TRBV27; CDR3aa: CASSLDWGYNSPLHF
j_gene: TRBJ1-4; len: 14; v_gene: TRBV6-6; CDR3aa: CASRYRGVGKKLFF
j_gene: TRBJ1-4; len: 16; v_gene: TRBV28; CDR3aa: CASSLLPTGMGEKLFF
j_gene: TRBJ2-5; len: 15; v_gene: TRBV7-2; CDR3aa: CASSLPAGNQETQYF
j_gene: TRBJ2-5; len: 15; v_gene: TRBV7-9; CDR3aa: CASSFLAGVGETQYF
j_gene: TRBJ1-2; len: 13; v_gene: TRBV6-1; CDR3aa: CASSDRQGDGYTF
j_gene: TRBJ2-3; len: 14; v_gene: TRBV14; CDR3aa: CASSADRATDTQYF
j_gene: TRBJ1-4; len: 12; v_gene: TRBV11-2; CDR3aa: CASSFYDEKLFF
j_gene: TRBJ1-5; len: 13; v_gene: TRBV19; CDR3aa: CASKDRGNQPQHF
j_gene: TRBJ2-1; len: 21; v_gene: TRBV9; CDR3aa: CASSVPFPGGRDLSSYNEQFF
j_gene: TRBJ2-3; len: 13; v_gene: TRBV5-1; CDR3aa: CASSSGPGDTQYF
j_gene: TRBJ2-2; len: 15; v_gene: TRBV5-4; CDR3aa: CASSPGTPNTGELFF
j_gene: TRBJ2-5; len: 12; v_gene: TRBV7-9; CDR3aa: CASSPLSETQYF
j_gene: TRBJ2-7; len: 14; v_gene: TRBV6-6; CDR3aa: CASRPLALYYEQYF
j_gene: TRBJ2-3; len: 14; v_gene: TRBV6-5; CDR3aa: CASSSAGGGDTQYF
j_gene: TRBJ1-2; len: 16; v_gene: TRBV28; CDR3aa: CASREGTAISNYGYTF
j_gene: TRBJ1-4; len: 15; v_gene: TRBV7-9; CDR3aa: CASSLRQSEREKLFF
j_gene: TRBJ1-1; len: 12; v_gene: TRBV2; CDR3aa: CASTRDRGEAFF
j_gene: TRBJ2-3; len: 15; v_gene: TRBV27; CDR3aa: CASSPGLAGADTQYF
j_gene: TRBJ1-1; len: 14; v_gene: TRBV25-1; CDR3aa: CASRESGGNTEAFF
j_gene: TRBJ1-2; len: 17; v_gene: TRBV4-1; CDR3aa: CASSQTIPGQRFYGYTF
j_gene: TRBJ2-3; len: 15; v_gene: TRBV5-1; CDR3aa: CASSLEQGKADTQYF
j_gene: TRBJ1-1; len: 14; v_gene: TRBV19; CDR3aa: CASTVPRGHTEAFF
j_gene: TRBJ2-3; len: 15; v_gene: TRBV11-2; CDR3aa: CASSLYQGHTDTQYF
j_gene: TRBJ2-3; len: 12; v_gene: TRBV11-1; CDR3aa: CASSQGLATQYF
j_gene: TRBJ2-5; len: 16; v_gene: TRBV5-8; CDR3aa: CASSWLAGGPGETQYF
j_gene: TRBJ2-5; len: 19; v_gene: TRBV5-1; CDR3aa: CASSLRSWREGRLQETQYF